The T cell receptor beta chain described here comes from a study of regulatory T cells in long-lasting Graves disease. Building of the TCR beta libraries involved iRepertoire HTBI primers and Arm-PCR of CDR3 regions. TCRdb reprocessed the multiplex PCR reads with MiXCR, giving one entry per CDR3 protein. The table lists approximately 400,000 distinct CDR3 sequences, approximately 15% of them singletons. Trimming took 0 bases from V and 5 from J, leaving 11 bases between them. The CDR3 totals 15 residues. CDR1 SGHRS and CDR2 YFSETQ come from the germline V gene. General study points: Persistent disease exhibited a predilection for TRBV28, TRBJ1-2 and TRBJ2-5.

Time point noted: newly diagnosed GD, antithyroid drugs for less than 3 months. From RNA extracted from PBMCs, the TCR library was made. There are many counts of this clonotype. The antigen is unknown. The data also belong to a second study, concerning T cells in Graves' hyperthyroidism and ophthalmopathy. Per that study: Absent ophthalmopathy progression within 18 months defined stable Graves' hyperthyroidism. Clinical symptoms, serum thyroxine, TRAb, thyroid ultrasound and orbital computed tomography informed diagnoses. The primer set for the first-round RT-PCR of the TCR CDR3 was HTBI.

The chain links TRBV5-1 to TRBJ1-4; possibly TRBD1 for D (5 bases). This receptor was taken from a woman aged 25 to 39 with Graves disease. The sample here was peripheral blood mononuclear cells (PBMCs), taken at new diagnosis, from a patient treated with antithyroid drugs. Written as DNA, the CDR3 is TGCGCCAGCAGCTTGGGAGGGGTGAGAAATGAAAAACTGTTTTTT. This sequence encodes CASSLGGVRNEKLFF.